The source of this TCR beta chain is a study of monozygotic twins with inflammatory bowel disease. Study-level points and caveats: Distinction of different T cell subtypes was not possible.

This CDR3 has 11 amino acids. TCRdb derives one entry per CDR3 protein from the 5' RACE reads, leaving out DNA. This repertoire comprises about 210,000 distinct CDR3 sequences; its ten largest clones make up around 1.5%. As concerns this clonotype: The antigen remains unidentified.

The clonotype originates from a human donor with ulcerative colitis or Crohn's disease, or a healthy co-twin of an affected twin (not recorded which). What was sequenced was blood. The rearrangement links TRBV12-3 or TRBV12-4 to TRBJ2-7. CDR3 sequence: CASSSDYEQYF.